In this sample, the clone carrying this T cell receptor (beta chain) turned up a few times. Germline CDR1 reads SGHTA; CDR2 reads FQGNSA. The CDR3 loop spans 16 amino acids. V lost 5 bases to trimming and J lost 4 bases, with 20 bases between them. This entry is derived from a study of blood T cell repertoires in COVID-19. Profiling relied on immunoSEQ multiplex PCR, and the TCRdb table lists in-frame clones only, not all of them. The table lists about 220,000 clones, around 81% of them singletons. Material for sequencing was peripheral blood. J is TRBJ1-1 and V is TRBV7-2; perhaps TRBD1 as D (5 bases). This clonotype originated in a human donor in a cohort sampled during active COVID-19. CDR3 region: CASSMGPTEGGTEAFF. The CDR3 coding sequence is TGTGCCAGCAGCATGGGACCGACCGAGGGAGGCACTGAAGCTTTCTTT.